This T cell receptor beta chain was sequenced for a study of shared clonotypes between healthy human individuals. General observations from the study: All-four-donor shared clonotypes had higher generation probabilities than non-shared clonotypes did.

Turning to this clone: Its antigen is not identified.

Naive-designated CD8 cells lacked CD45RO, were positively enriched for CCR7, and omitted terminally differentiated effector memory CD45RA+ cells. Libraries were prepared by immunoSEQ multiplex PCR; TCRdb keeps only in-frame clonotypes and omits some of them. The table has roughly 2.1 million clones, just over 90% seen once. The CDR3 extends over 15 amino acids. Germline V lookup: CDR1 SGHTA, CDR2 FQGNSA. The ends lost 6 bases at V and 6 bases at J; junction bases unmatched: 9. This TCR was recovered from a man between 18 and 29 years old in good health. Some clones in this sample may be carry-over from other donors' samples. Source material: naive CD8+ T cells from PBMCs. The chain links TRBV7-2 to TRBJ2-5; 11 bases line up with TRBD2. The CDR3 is CASSWGLAEGKTQYF. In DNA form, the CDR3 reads TGTGCCAGCAGTTGGGGACTAGCGGAGGGAAAGACCCAGTACTTC.